The next 28 T cell receptor beta chains were all read from a single sample in a study of spatial heterogeneity in lung cancer. Study outcomes and limitations: Tracking of tumor mutation counts was seen in expanded intratumoral alpha and beta TCR counts.

These receptors are not linked to any known antigen. Each CDR3 protein is one row after TCRdb ran MiXCR on the 5' RACE reads. Counted here are several thousand distinct CDR3 sequences, 7% to 10% occurring once; the ten biggest clones make up less than 5%. Time point denoted: sample taken at primary tumor resection. Sequenced here: lung tumor tissue, sampled at surgery. The receptors were gathered from a male donor with early-stage non-small cell lung cancer.

The sample holds many counts of this clonotype. The V call is TRBV6-1, the J call TRBJ2-1; 16 nucleotides line up with TRBD2. V trimming: 5 bases; J trimming: 9 bases; junction bases outside the gene matches: 10. Germline CDR1 reads MNHNS; CDR2 reads SASEGT. The CDR3 runs to 17 residues. The CDR3 sequence is CASSLGTSGRALSEQFF. For the CDR3, the DNA is TGTGCCAGCAGTTTAGGGACTAGCGGGAGGGCCTTAAGTGAGCAGTTCTTC.

This chain connects TRBV5-1 to TRBJ1-1; possibly TRBD1 for D (5 bases). CDR3 length: 15 residues. Trimming shortened V by 4 bases and J by 0 bases, and 13 bases separated the two germline ends. Germline V gene lookup returns CDR1 SGHRS and CDR2 YFSETQ. The DNA of the CDR3 is TGCGCCAGCAGCCCCACTGGGGGGATGAACACTGAAGCTTTCTTT. Translated: CASSPTGGMNTEAFF.

This clonotype was recorded a few times. This chain joins TRBV4-1 and TRBJ2-7, with 9 bases lining up with TRBD2. Germline CDR1 is MGHRA and CDR2 is YSYEKL. The CDR3 runs 15 residues. V gave up 2 bases and J gave up 3 bases; unmatched junction bases: 5. This chain's CDR3 is CASSQLAGSVYEQYF. CDR3 DNA: TGCGCCAGCAGCCAACTAGCGGGGAGTGTCTACGAGCAGTACTTC.

This clonotype is medium-sized within its sample. The chain links TRBV29-1 to TRBJ2-1, with TRBD2 matching 9 bases. This CDR3 is 13 amino acids long. With 5 bases clipped from V and 7 bases from J, the junction kept 6 bases outside the gene matches. The V gene's germline CDR1 is SQVTM and CDR2 ANQGSEA. The CDR3 spells CSVLLAGLNEQFF. The CDR3 DNA sequence: TGCAGCGTTCTTCTAGCGGGACTAAATGAGCAGTTCTTC.

The V gene is TRBV7-2, the J gene TRBJ2-7; no reliable D call. V lost 5 bases to trimming and J lost 3 bases, with 17 bases between them. Looked up from germline, CDR1 is SGHTA and CDR2 is FQGNSA. The CDR3 extends over 15 amino acids. CDR3 nucleotide sequence: TGTGCCAGCAGCCCAAGTTTTATCCTAAACTACGAGCAGTACTTC. It specifies CASSPSFILNYEQYF.

The sample holds many counts of this clonotype. The J gene is TRBJ2-7, the V gene TRBV11-2; D gene ambiguous. CDR1 and CDR2 (germline): SGHAT, FQNNGV. There are 13 residues in the CDR3. V was cut by 0 bases and J by 7 bases, with 10 bases left in between. CDR3 sequence: CASSLDREAEQYF. DNA of the CDR3: TGTGCCAGCAGCTTAGATCGAGAGGCGGAGCAGTACTTC.

The sample holds many counts of this clonotype. This chain uses TRBV18 with TRBJ2-7; D may be TRBD2 (6 bases). The CDR3 consists of 16 residues. The V gene's germline CDR1 is KGHSH and CDR2 LQKENI. Trimming cost V 4 bases and J 0 bases, with 16 bases left between them. The DNA of the CDR3 is TGTGCCAGCTCACTCTTTGGCGGGGCCAGCTCCTACGAGCAGTACTTC. Translating gives CASSLFGGASSYEQYF.

In this sample, this clonotype is medium-sized. This chain links TRBV20-1 with TRBJ2-1; either TRBD1 or TRBD2 may supply D (6 bases each). CDR3 length: 13 residues. Trimming took off 0 bases at V and 12 bases at J, with 15 bases between the two ends. Looked up from germline, CDR1 is DFQATT and CDR2 is SNEGSKA (reference sequence). The DNA of the CDR3 is TGCAGTGCTAGAGATTGGAGGGGGACTCTGCAGTTCTTC. Its translation is CSARDWRGTLQFF.

This clonotype came up many times. The rearrangement links TRBV7-9 to TRBJ2-2; D possibly uses TRBD1 or TRBD2 (5 bases each). Germline assignment: CDR1 SEHNR and CDR2 FQNEAQ (reference sequence). The CDR3 consists of 14 residues. V was shortened by 4 bases and J by 4 bases, with 10 bases between the two germline ends. CDR3 sequence (DNA): TGTGCCAGCAGCTCCACTAGGGGCACCGGGGAGCTGTTTTTT. It yields the protein CASSSTRGTGELFF.

The sample holds many counts of this clonotype. The gene calls are TRBV12-3 or TRBV12-4 and TRBJ2-7; a weak D match, TRBD2 (6 bases). V lost 7 bases and J 1 base, leaving 11 bases between the germline ends. This CDR3 has 13 amino acids. The CDR3 region is CASTGTGSYEQYF. Here the CDR3 DNA reads TGTGCCAGCACAGGGACTGGATCCTACGAGCAGTACTTC.

This clonotype is judged medium-sized (0.01 to 0.1%). The chain recombines TRBV7-2 with TRBJ1-1; 7 bases align to TRBD1. CDR1 is SGHTA, CDR2 FQGNSA, per germline. The CDR3 is 14 residues long. The ends lost 0 bases at V and 4 bases at J; junction bases unmatched: 2. The CDR3, as DNA: TGTGCCAGCAGCTTAGCGTGGGACAGCACTGAAGCTTTCTTT. Its protein is CASSLAWDSTEAFF.

This clonotype is deemed medium-sized (0.01 to 0.1%). The CDR3 loop reads CASSPVAGDSEQYF. Written as DNA, the CDR3 is TGTGCCAGCAGCCCTGTCGCGGGAGATTCCGAGCAGTACTTC. The chain carries TRBV9 and TRBJ2-7; 7 positions agree with TRBD2. With 4 bases clipped from V and 6 bases from J, the junction kept 10 bases outside the gene matches. Germline assignment: CDR1 SGDLS and CDR2 YYNGEE. This CDR3 contains 14 residues.

The chain combines TRBV10-2 with TRBJ2-1; 11 positions agree with TRBD2. CDR3 size: 16 residues. Looked up from germline, CDR1 is WSHSY and CDR2 is SAAADI. The V gene end was trimmed by 2 bases and the J gene end by 6 bases; junction bases not matched to a gene: 6. The CDR3 sequence: CASSEPLAGGPNEQFF. CDR3 sequence (DNA): TGCGCCAGCAGTGAGCCTCTAGCGGGAGGTCCCAATGAGCAGTTCTTC.

This clonotype was detected many times. CDR3 DNA sequence: TGTGCCAGCAGCCCGCCCCCTTCCCCGAGGTATGAGCAGTTCTTC. It specifies CASSPPPSPRYEQFF. The chain links TRBV7-2 to TRBJ2-1; no clear D gene. Trimming cost V 5 bases and J 8 bases, with 19 bases left between them. Germline CDR1 reads SGHTA; CDR2 reads FQGNSA. The CDR3 loop spans 15 amino acids. Looking up the rest from reference TRBV7-2 and TRBJ2-1 gives the full variable domain: GAGVSQSPSNKVTEKGKDVELRCDPISGHTALYWYRQSLGQGLEFLIYFQGNSAPDKSGLPSDRFSAERTGGSVSTLTIQRTQQEDSAVYLCASSPPPSPRYEQFFGPGTRLTVL.

By frequency in the sample, this clonotype is medium-sized. The V call is TRBV3-1, the J call TRBJ2-7; perhaps TRBD1 as D (6 bases). The CDR3 is 13 amino acids. CDR1 is LGHDT and CDR2 is YNNKEL in the germline V gene (reference sequence). V lost 0 bases and J 6 bases, leaving 9 bases between the germline ends. In nucleotides, the CDR3 is TGTGCCAGCAGCCAAGAAGGGACAACCGAGCAGTACTTC. Protein product: CASSQEGTTEQYF.

Sample share makes this clonotype medium-sized. The chain uses TRBV6-5 and TRBJ2-7; 8 nucleotides line up with TRBD1. Germline CDR1 is MNHEY and CDR2 is SVGAGI. Trimming cost V 5 bases and J 2 bases; bases outside gene matches: 5. The CDR3 totals 14 residues. In DNA form, the CDR3 reads TGTGCCAGCAGTCCGGACAGGGTTGCCTACGAGCAGTACTTC. As protein: CASSPDRVAYEQYF.

Sample share makes this clonotype medium-sized. The V and J genes are TRBV5-4 and TRBJ2-4; 9 nucleotides agree with TRBD2. J lost 2 bases, V lost 0 bases, and 9 bases had no gene match. CDR1 SGHNT and CDR2 YYREEE come from the germline V gene (reference sequence). CDR3 length: 18 amino acids. CDR3 protein: CASSLAASGAHSKNIQYF. The CDR3 nucleotides are TGTGCCAGCAGCTTGGCCGCTAGCGGGGCGCACTCCAAAAACATTCAGTACTTC.

This clonotype counts as medium-sized. The rearrangement uses TRBV20-1 and TRBJ2-3, with D unresolved. Germline values: CDR1 DFQATT, CDR2 SNEGSKA (reference sequence). This CDR3 is built from 14 residues. V dropped 1 base and J dropped 2 bases, with 10 bases sitting between them. This CDR3 is CSARGRPATDTQYF. The DNA of the CDR3 is TGCAGTGCTAGAGGGCGACCCGCCACAGATACGCAGTATTTT.

By proportion, this clonotype is medium-sized. The gene calls are TRBV5-1 and TRBJ2-3; TRBD2 agrees at 10 bases. Germline CDR1 is SGHRS and CDR2 is YFSETQ. This CDR3 comprises 16 residues. Trimming removed 4 bases from V and 3 bases from J; junction bases left unmatched: 8. The CDR3 bases are TGCGCCAGCAGCCCTGGGGCTAGCGGGAGTACAGATACGCAGTATTTT. Amino acids: CASSPGASGSTDTQYF.

By sample fraction, this clonotype is medium-sized. The chain is built from TRBV7-2 and TRBJ2-5; TRBD2 matches 7 bases. From germline, CDR1 is SGHTA and CDR2 FQGNSA. CDR3 length: 15 amino acids. V was clipped by 1 base and J by 3 bases; unmatched bases: 5. The CDR3 loop reads CASSLGLATKETQYF. CDR3 sequence (DNA): TGTGCCAGCAGCTTAGGACTAGCAACTAAAGAGACCCAGTACTTC.

At least ten counts were recorded for this clonotype. This chain joins TRBV10-3 and TRBJ1-3; D is undetermined. V was cut by 0 bases and J by 0 bases, with 6 bases left in between. Germline CDR1 is ENHRY and CDR2 is SYGVKD. This CDR3 comprises 15 residues. The CDR3: CAISESMDSGNTIYF. The CDR3 DNA reads as TGTGCCATCAGTGAGTCGATGGACTCTGGAAACACCATATATTTT.

By its share, this clonotype is medium-sized. The chain recombines TRBV7-9 with TRBJ2-2; D unresolved. Germline V gene lookup returns CDR1 SEHNR and CDR2 FQNEAQ (reference sequence). Trimming stripped 5 bases from V and 7 bases from J, with 11 bases between. CDR3 size: 13 residues. In DNA form, the CDR3 reads TGTGCCAGCAGCCCCACTACTTTCGGGGAGCTGTTTTTT. Residues: CASSPTTFGELFF.

In this sample, this clonotype turned up many times. The chain has TRBV2 and TRBJ2-2, with 10 nucleotides matching TRBD2. CDR3 length equals 18 residues. The ends lost 5 bases at V and 0 bases at J; junction bases unmatched: 9. Germline V gene lookup returns CDR1 SNHLY and CDR2 FYNNEI. CDR3 nucleotides: TGTGCCAGCAGTCCGGGACTAGCGATTTACGCGAACACCGGGGAGCTGTTTTTT. Translated: CASSPGLAIYANTGELFF.

By its share, this clonotype is medium-sized. The chain recombines TRBV3-1 with TRBJ1-1; TRBD1 might be the D (5 bases). V was pared by 6 bases and J by 5 bases, with 10 bases between. CDR1 is LGHDT and CDR2 is YNNKEL in the germline V gene (reference sequence). The CDR3 is 12 amino acids. The CDR3 DNA sequence: TGTGCCAGCAGAACCACAGGTACTGAAGCTTTCTTT. Translated: CASRTTGTEAFF.

The chain links TRBV7-9 to TRBJ2-7; 7 nucleotides align to TRBD2. Germline lookup yields CDR1 SEHNR and CDR2 FQNEAQ (reference sequence). This CDR3 is 14 amino acids long. J gave up 2 bases and V 2 bases, and 3 bases lay outside the gene matches. The CDR3 is CASSLTGGTYEQYF. CDR3 nucleotide sequence: TGTGCCAGCAGCTTAACCGGGGGGACCTACGAGCAGTACTTC.

This clonotype is medium-sized within its sample. CDR3 DNA sequence: TGTGCCAGCGGGAGGACGGGAAGGGGTGAGCAGTTCTTC. Translated: CASGRTGRGEQFF. The chain links TRBV11-2 to TRBJ2-1; D perhaps matches TRBD2 (6 bases). This CDR3 region has 13 residues. V lost 8 bases and J 9 bases, leaving 17 bases between the germline ends. Germline CDR1 and CDR2: SGHAT and FQNNGV.

By frequency in the sample, this clonotype is medium-sized. J is TRBJ2-2 and V is TRBV5-1, with a possible D match to TRBD1 (5 bases). V lost 7 bases and J 2 bases, leaving 12 bases between the germline ends. The CDR3 runs to 14 residues. The V gene's germline CDR1 is SGHRS and CDR2 YFSETQ. The CDR3 sequence is CASRPQGNTGELFF. The CDR3 region has the DNA TGCGCCAGCCGGCCCCAGGGAAACACCGGGGAGCTGTTTTTT.

This clonotype is deemed medium-sized (0.01 to 0.1%). The rearrangement joins TRBV20-1 to TRBJ2-7; possible D gene TRBD1, 5 bases. The CDR3 has 15 amino acids. CDR1 and CDR2 from the germline V gene are DFQATT and SNEGSKA (reference sequence). The V gene lost 0 bases and the J gene lost 0 bases, with 12 bases spanning the gap. CDR3 protein: CSARDRKDISYEQYF. CDR3 in DNA: TGCAGTGCTAGAGACCGGAAGGACATCTCCTACGAGCAGTACTTC.